This T cell receptor (beta chain) was captured by sequencing in a study of blood T cell repertoires in COVID-19. This CDR3 has 13 amino acids. The germline V gene encodes CDR1 SGHNT and CDR2 YYREEE (reference sequence). With V trimmed by 1 base and J by 8 bases, 5 bases remained unmatched. The repertoire was sequenced with immunoSEQ multiplex PCR; TCRdb's copy has only in-frame clones and lacks some. The top ten clones hold about 12% of a sample with roughly 170,000 clones, approximately 80% of them seen once. This chain uses TRBV5-4 with TRBJ1-2; the match to TRBD1 covers 7 bases. This receptor was taken from a man between 50 and 59 years old who had recovered from COVID-19. Material: PBMCs or T cells enriched from blood (not recorded which). The CDR3 loop is CASSLSGGKGYTF. DNA for the CDR3: TGTGCCAGCAGCTTGTCAGGGGGTAAAGGCTACACCTTC. The full variable domain, completed using reference TRBV5-4 and TRBJ1-2, is ETGVTQSPTHLIKTRGQQVTLRCSSQSGHNTVSWYQQALGQGPQFIFQYYREEENGRGNFPPRFSGLQFPNYSSELNVNALELDDSALYLCASSLSGGKGYTFGSGTRLTVV.